The 8 T cell receptor beta chains presented below share a single source sample, sequenced in a study of CD8 T cells in Susac syndrome. Random hexamers were used to reverse transcribe 0.5 to 1 ug of RNA. TCRdb passed the immunoSEQ multiplex PCR reads through MiXCR, listing each CDR3 protein once. The sample holds 250,000 to 300,000 distinct CDR3 sequences, 85% seen once. The sequencing input was CD8+ T cells from PBMCs. The source is a human donor with multiple sclerosis.

This chain connects TRBV5-1 to TRBJ2-7, with unresolved D. In germline, CDR1 is SGHRS, CDR2 YFSETQ. The CDR3 spans 14 residues. The germline V and J ends were trimmed by 0 bases and 1 base, with 8 bases remaining between them. The DNA of the CDR3 is TGCGCCAGCAGCTTGGGGTCCAAGTCCTACGAGCAGTACTTC. It yields the protein CASSLGSKSYEQYF.

J is TRBJ2-1 and V is TRBV7-9; 7 nucleotides line up with TRBD2. CDR1 is SEHNR, CDR2 FQNEAQ, per germline (reference sequence). The length of the CDR3 is 16 residues. V was clipped by 1 base and J by 2 bases; unmatched bases: 5. CDR3 in DNA: TGTGCCAGCAGCTTAGGAAATCTAGCGGCCTACAATGAGCAGTTCTTC. Translation gives CASSLGNLAAYNEQFF.

This clonotype was detected only once. The J gene is TRBJ1-2, the V gene TRBV7-9; unclear D gene. Per the germline V gene, CDR1 is SEHNR and CDR2 is FQNEAQ (reference sequence). The germline V and J ends were trimmed by 4 bases and 3 bases, with 12 bases remaining between them. The CDR3 contains 14 residues. The CDR3 spells CASSSGEGHYGYTF. CDR3 coding DNA: TGTGCCAGCAGCTCCGGGGAGGGCCACTATGGCTACACCTTC.

The chain carries TRBV29-1 and TRBJ1-3; D remains ambiguous. The germline V and J ends were trimmed by 6 bases and 0 bases, with 6 bases remaining between them. The CDR3 runs 12 residues. Germline CDR1 SQVTM, CDR2 ANQGSEA. The CDR3 sequence is CSVATSGNTIYF. The CDR3 DNA reads as TGCAGCGTGGCCACCTCTGGAAACACCATATATTTT.

As DNA, the CDR3 is TGTGCCAGCAGCGCCGCTCGTCGAGGGGATATGGAGCAGTACTTC. It specifies CASSAARRGDMEQYF. The chain is built from TRBV13 and TRBJ2-7; D could derive from TRBD1 or TRBD2 (5 bases each). Trimming stripped 5 bases from V and 7 bases from J, with 21 bases between. The CDR3 length is 15 residues. Looked up from germline, CDR1 is PRHDT and CDR2 is FYEKMQ (reference sequence).

The chain joins TRBV4-1 to TRBJ1-3; D unresolved. The V gene lost 3 bases and the J gene lost 3 bases, with 6 bases spanning the gap. Germline V gene data show CDR1 as MGHRA and CDR2 as YSYEKL. This CDR3 region has 13 residues. CDR3: CASSHPGGNTIYF. The CDR3, as DNA: TGCGCCAGCAGCCACCCCGGTGGAAACACCATATATTTT.

This rearrangement joins TRBV28 to TRBJ1-1; D is ambiguous. Germline assignment: CDR1 MDHEN and CDR2 SYDVKM. The V gene lost 6 bases and the J gene lost 4 bases, with 24 bases spanning the gap. CDR3 length equals 17 residues. The CDR3: CASSPLTVSPGGTEAFF. CDR3 in DNA: TGTGCCAGCAGCCCCCTCACCGTGAGCCCCGGAGGCACTGAAGCTTTCTTT.

V usage is TRBV29-1 and J usage is TRBJ1-1; D uncertain. The CDR3 length is 14 residues. Germline CDR1 is SQVTM and CDR2 is ANQGSEA. V lost 3 bases and J lost 7, with 18 bases in between. The CDR3 DNA reads TGCAGCGTTGACCAGCTCGACGTACATTTTGAAGCTTTCTTT. This gives the protein CSVDQLDVHFEAFF.